This passage covers 2 T cell receptor beta chains from one sample sequenced in a study of T cell responses to AZD1222 COVID-19 vaccine. Using immunoSEQ multiplex PCR, the repertoire was profiled, and TCRdb retains in-frame clones only, with some absent. This table holds 150,000 or so clones, roughly 88% found once. Sequences were derived from peripheral blood, sampled 28 days after the second AZD1222 dose. These receptors were obtained from an adult who received the AZD1222 COVID-19 vaccine.

V gene TRBV19 combines with J gene TRBJ2-6; D may correspond to TRBD1 or TRBD2 (5 bases each). CDR1 and CDR2 from the germline V gene are LNHDA and SQIVND (reference sequence). The CDR3 is made up of 15 amino acids. V gave up 4 bases and J gave up 0 bases, with 7 bases separating them. The DNA of the CDR3 is TGTGCCAGTAGTAGGGGGACCTCTGGGGCCAACGTCCTGACTTTC. It yields the protein CASSRGTSGANVLTF.

The chain carries TRBV27 and TRBJ1-2; D is possibly TRBD1 (5 bases). The CDR3 loop spans 13 amino acids. The germline V gene encodes CDR1 MNHEY and CDR2 SMNVEV (reference sequence). The V gene lost 3 bases and the J gene lost 4 bases, with 9 bases spanning the gap. CDR3 sequence reads: CASSFRGAYGYTF. The CDR3 DNA follows: TGTGCCAGCAGTTTTAGGGGCGCCTATGGCTACACCTTC.